These 9 T cell receptor beta chains came from one sample sequenced in a study of cytomegalovirus exposure and HLA in healthy donors. Researchers ran the PCR with 60 Vbeta and 13 Jbeta primers. Sequenced by immunoSEQ multiplex PCR; TCRdb stores in-frame clones only, minus some. This table has over 150,000 clones, 75% to 85% appearing once. The sample was PBMCs. All receptors come from a woman aged 25 to 39 in good health and CMV-seropositive.

The J gene is TRBJ2-7, the V gene TRBV6-5; TRBD1 matches 8 bases. The germline CDR1 and CDR2 sequences are MNHEY and SVGAGI. Trimming took 0 bases from V and 2 from J; bases not matched to a gene: 6. The CDR3 sequence is 16 residues long. The CDR3 DNA reads TGTGCCAGCAGTTACTCGACAGGGGAAAGGGCCTACGAGCAGTACTTC. Its protein product is CASSYSTGERAYEQYF.

This clone appeared once. The genes are TRBV11-2 and TRBJ2-2, with D tentatively TRBD2 (5 bases). The CDR3 length is 16 residues. V was trimmed by 4 bases and J by 4 bases, leaving 16 bases between them. CDR1 and CDR2 from the germline V gene are SGHAT and FQNNGV. The CDR3, as DNA: TGTGCCAGCAGCTCCCAAGCGGACCCGGCCACCGGGGAGCTGTTTTTT. Residues: CASSSQADPATGELFF.

The chain employs TRBV10-3 and TRBJ2-5; weak D call: TRBD1 (8 bases). Germline V gene lookup returns CDR1 ENHRY and CDR2 SYGVKD. This CDR3 region has 15 residues. V was shortened by 4 bases and J by 5 bases, with 17 bases between the two germline ends. The CDR3 sequence: CAISGADREGETQYF. DNA of the CDR3: TGTGCCATCAGTGGGGCGGACAGGGAGGGGGAGACCCAGTACTTC.

The chain has TRBV2 and TRBJ2-2; D may be TRBD2 (6 bases). This CDR3 has 15 amino acids. Germline CDR1 SNHLY, CDR2 FYNNEI. V dropped 4 bases and J dropped 2 bases, with 11 bases sitting between them. CDR3 coding DNA: TGTGCCAGCAGTGTAGATAGCGGCAACACCGGGGAGCTGTTTTTT. Amino acids: CASSVDSGNTGELFF.

J is TRBJ2-1 and V is TRBV7-8, with 10 bases lining up with TRBD2. The CDR3 contains 16 residues. Germline CDR1 reads SGHVS; CDR2 reads FQNEAQ. The V segment lost 6 bases and the J segment 4 bases; nucleotides outside the gene matches: 9. CDR3 amino acids: CASSRGATSGYNEQFF. The CDR3 DNA reads TGTGCCAGCAGTCGAGGAGCGACTAGCGGGTACAATGAGCAGTTCTTC. The variable domain in full, with the rest retrieved from reference TRBV7-8 and TRBJ2-1, is GAGVSQSPRYKVAKRGQDVALRCDPISGHVSLFWYQQALGQGPEFLTYFQNEAQLDKSGLPSDRFFAERPEGSVSTLKIQRTQQEDSAVYLCASSRGATSGYNEQFFGPGTRLTVL.

V is TRBV7-2 and J is TRBJ2-2; unclear D gene. The CDR3 is made up of 16 amino acids. The germline V and J ends were trimmed by 3 bases and 0 bases, with 11 bases remaining between them. Germline lookup yields CDR1 SGHTA and CDR2 FQGNSA. In DNA, the CDR3 is TGTGCCAGCAGCTTTCGTCGCCAGGCGAACACCGGGGAGCTGTTTTTT. As protein: CASSFRRQANTGELFF.

The CDR3 DNA follows: TGTGCCAGCAGTTTTATGGGCAGTTCCTACGAGCAGTACTTC. Translated, it gives CASSFMGSSYEQYF. The V gene is TRBV28, the J gene TRBJ2-7; D remains ambiguous. CDR1 and CDR2 from the germline V gene are MDHEN and SYDVKM. CDR3 length equals 14 residues. The V and J ends lost 3 bases and 1 base respectively, with 10 bases between them.

The V gene is TRBV5-1, the J gene TRBJ1-4; D may be TRBD1 (6 bases). The CDR3 consists of 15 residues. The ends were cut back, 4 bases at V and 4 bases at J, with 14 bases in the middle. Germline V lookup: CDR1 SGHRS, CDR2 YFSETQ. CDR3 nucleotides: TGCGCCAGCAGCGAGACAGGACAACTTAATGAAAAACTGTTTTTT. Protein: CASSETGQLNEKLFF.

The CDR3, as DNA: TGCGCCAGCAGCTTGGAAGGGACACCAGAAGCTTTCTTT. Translating gives CASSLEGTPEAFF. The rearrangement links TRBV5-1 to TRBJ1-1; D is perhaps TRBD1 (6 bases). Per the germline V gene, CDR1 is SGHRS and CDR2 is YFSETQ. CDR3 size: 13 residues. V lost 0 bases to trimming and J lost 8 bases, with 11 bases between them.